The text below deals with one T cell receptor (beta chain). These data come from a study of blood T cell repertoires in COVID-19. Study-wide background: Sample material is recorded as cDNA or gDNA derived from T cells, B-cell-depleted T cells, or PBMCs.

In the authors' methods: Reference gene primers were amplified, and this amplification served to estimate nucleated cell counts. The table came from immunoSEQ multiplex PCR; TCRdb's copy has only in-frame clones and leaves some out. Clone size and the V and J calls come from that table; the DNA yielded D and trimming. Here the sample spans 270,000 or so clones, roughly 85% being singletons. CDR3 length equals 15 residues. This sequence originates from a woman younger than 45 with active or convalescent COVID-19. The chain couples TRBV21-1 to TRBJ1-1; the D call TRBD1 from the table was never checked on the DNA. TRBV21-1 is recorded as a pseudogene. The specimen was peripheral blood. The CDR3 spells CASSKAGTGGTEAFF. CDR3 sequence (DNA): TGTGCCAGCAGCAAGGCCGGGACAGGGGGCACTGAAGCTTTCTTT.